This TCR beta chain comes out of a study of blood T cell repertoires in COVID-19. Whole-study context: From T cells, B-cell-depleted T cells, or PBMCs came the material, which was cDNA or gDNA.

Recovery among Cohort 3 donors was established by two negative PCRs, clearance, or symptom resolution. Original processing methods: Reference gene primer amplification gave estimated nucleated cell counts. Only in-frame clones appear in the TCRdb table, and some are missing; sequencing was by immunoSEQ multiplex PCR. V, J and clone size reflect that table, while D and trimming were determined from the DNA. The data show about 320,000 clones, around 90% seen once. This CDR3 region has 18 residues. The trim removed 0 bases at V and 1 base at J, leaving 8 bases unmatched. The germline V gene encodes CDR1 SGHRS and CDR2 YFSETQ.

Sample: PBMCs or T cells enriched from blood (not recorded which). The J gene is TRBJ2-3, the V gene TRBV5-1, with 10 bases aligning to TRBD2. The sequence came from a man in his sixties who had recovered from COVID-19. CDR3 amino acids: CASSLGLAGGRGTDTQYF. The CDR3 region has the DNA TGCGCCAGCAGCTTGGGACTAGCGGGCGGGAGGGGCACAGATACGCAGTATTTT.